Presented here are 22 T cell receptor beta chains from one specimen sequenced in a study of HIV-infected patients and healthy controls. Reverse transcription used 450 to 550 ng RNA and constant-region primers for alpha and beta. Separate chain-specific third strand synthesis with multiplexing indices produced the alpha and beta libraries. TCRdb re-called the 5' RACE reads through MiXCR, storing one row per CDR3 protein. The repertoire consists of about 10,000 distinct CDR3 sequences, with around 5.4% occurring once and the leading ten covering roughly 28%. Antiretroviral therapy had run roughly three months, about 14 weeks, before follow-up blood collection. Whole blood was used without fractionation, so all unsorted peripheral T cells were included. Sequences were derived from blood, sampled during antiretroviral therapy. These receptors all stem from an adult with HIV infection. The donor label of this sample is uncertain.

In this sample, this clonotype turned up many times. The chain links TRBV12-3 or TRBV12-4 to TRBJ2-1; TRBD2 matches at 10 bases. V gave up 6 bases and J gave up 8 bases; unmatched junction bases: 7. CDR3 size: 14 residues. The CDR3 is CASSPSGGRDEQFF. The CDR3 nucleotides are TGTGCCAGCAGCCCTAGCGGGGGAAGGGATGAGCAGTTCTTC.

This clonotype was recorded a few times. This chain joins TRBV3-1 and TRBJ1-4, with D perhaps TRBD1 (6 bases). V was shortened by 4 bases and J by 8 bases, with 14 bases between the two germline ends. The CDR3 is 14 residues long. CDR1 is LGHDT, CDR2 YNNKEL, per germline (reference sequence). CDR3 loop: CASSRRTAGEKLFF. In DNA, the CDR3 is TGTGCCAGCAGCCGACGGACAGCGGGGGAAAAACTGTTTTTT.

In this sample, this clonotype turned up many times. V usage is TRBV9 and J usage is TRBJ2-2; TRBD2 aligns across 8 bases. V gave up 1 base and J gave up 1 base; unmatched junction bases: 6. There are 17 residues in the CDR3. Germline loops: CDR1 SGDLS, CDR2 YYNGEE. Written as DNA, the CDR3 is TGTGCCAGCAGCGTAAGGCGAACTAGCGGGAACACCGGGGAGCTGTTTTTT. This codes for CASSVRRTSGNTGELFF.

This clonotype has ten or more counts. The rearrangement uses TRBV12-5 and TRBJ2-3; D possibly corresponds to TRBD2 (6 bases). V lost 0 bases, J lost 4 bases, and 11 bases lay in between. Germline V gene sequence: CDR1 LGHNT, CDR2 FRNRAP. The CDR3 totals 15 residues. CDR3 DNA sequence: TGTGCTAGTGGTTTGGTAACTAGCAGACCAGATACGCAGTATTTT. This sequence encodes CASGLVTSRPDTQYF.

This clonotype was observed at least ten times. This rearrangement joins TRBV7-2 to TRBJ2-5, with D perhaps TRBD2 (7 bases). The CDR3 runs to 15 residues. V was cut by 1 base and J by 6 bases, with 15 bases left in between. Germline CDR1 and CDR2: SGHTA and FQGNSA. The CDR3 loop is CASSLDGGPSKTQYF. The CDR3 DNA sequence: TGTGCCAGCAGCTTAGACGGGGGGCCAAGTAAGACCCAGTACTTC.

The table lists this clonotype with many counts. The J gene is TRBJ2-3, the V gene TRBV6-5; D is possibly TRBD2 (6 bases). V lost 0 bases and J 8 bases, leaving 21 bases between the germline ends. CDR1 and CDR2 from the germline V gene are MNHEY and SVGAGI. The CDR3 is 17 residues long. CDR3: CASSYSVMSGGPATQYF. DNA of the CDR3: TGTGCCAGCAGTTACTCTGTCATGTCAGGAGGGCCCGCTACGCAGTATTTT.

This clonotype was recorded a few times. This may come from a read error, since a much larger clone is one base off. CDR3 amino acids: CASSGGTGELFF. CDR3 DNA sequence: TGTGCCAGCAGTGGGGGCACCGGGGAGCTGTTTTTT. The gene calls are TRBV6-6 and TRBJ2-2; perhaps D is TRBD1 or TRBD2 (5 bases each). The V end was cut by 5 bases, the J end by 4 bases, with 5 bases between. CDR3 length equals 12 residues. Germline V gives CDR1 MNHNY, CDR2 SVGAGI (reference sequence).

This clonotype appeared many times. The gene calls are TRBV6-5 and TRBJ1-6; tentatively, D is TRBD1 (5 bases). Germline loops: CDR1 MNHEY, CDR2 SVGAGI. The V gene lost 6 bases and the J gene lost 6 bases, with 18 bases spanning the gap. This CDR3 is 16 amino acids long. CDR3 in DNA: TGTGCCAGCAGCCGGGGGACGCAGAGCTTTAATTCACCCCTCCACTTT. Its protein is CASSRGTQSFNSPLHF.

By sample share, this clonotype is medium-sized. The chain has TRBV7-8 and TRBJ2-2; 9 bases line up with TRBD1. This CDR3 has 16 residues. From germline, CDR1 is SGHVS and CDR2 FQNEAQ. The junction had 3 bases not matched to a gene; V was cut back by 0 bases and J by 4 bases. CDR3 sequence (DNA): TGTGCCAGCAGCTTAGCCGGGACAGGGACCACCGGGGAGCTGTTTTTT. Translated: CASSLAGTGTTGELFF.

There are many counts of this clonotype. V is TRBV27 and J is TRBJ2-1, with unresolved D. Germline CDR1 is MNHEY and CDR2 is SMNVEV (reference sequence). Trimming stripped 6 bases from V and 2 bases from J, with 5 bases between. This CDR3 is 12 amino acids long. DNA of the CDR3: TGTGCCAGCAGGGGCCCCTACAATGAGCAGTTCTTC. Translated, it gives CASRGPYNEQFF.

This clonotype came up a few times. The J gene is TRBJ2-1, the V gene TRBV18; TRBD2 matches at 14 bases. Trimming took 3 bases from V and 6 from J; bases not matched to a gene: 7. Germline-derived CDR1 and CDR2 are KGHSH and LQKENI. The CDR3 extends over 17 amino acids. CDR3 sequence (DNA): TGTGCCAGCTCACCTCCCGGGACTAGCGGGAGTGTCAATGAGCAGTTCTTC. Its translation: CASSPPGTSGSVNEQFF.

Judged by abundance, this clonotype is medium-sized. The V and J genes are TRBV27 and TRBJ2-1, with 10 positions matching TRBD2. Germline V gene lookup returns CDR1 MNHEY and CDR2 SMNVEV (reference sequence). CDR3 length: 18 residues. V gave up 0 bases and J gave up 0 bases; unmatched junction bases: 5. The CDR3 reads CASSLSATSGFSYNEQFF. The CDR3 DNA sequence: TGTGCCAGCAGTTTATCGGCGACTAGCGGGTTCTCCTACAATGAGCAGTTCTTC.

This clonotype appeared many times. The rearrangement links TRBV10-3 to TRBJ1-3; the match to TRBD1 covers 7 bases. Germline assignment: CDR1 ENHRY and CDR2 SYGVKD. This CDR3 has 13 amino acids. With V trimmed by 6 bases and J by 9 bases, 8 bases remained unmatched. The CDR3 protein is CAIRGTESSTIYF. The CDR3 nucleotides are TGTGCCATCAGGGGGACAGAGTCTTCCACCATATATTTT.

This clonotype showed up many times. V and J are TRBV12-3 or TRBV12-4 and TRBJ1-3, with TRBD1 as a possible D gene (5 bases). The CDR3 runs 16 residues. Trimming left V 3 bases short and J 3 bases short, with 15 bases between. As DNA, the CDR3 is TGTGCCAGCAGTTTTTCTAGCCAGGGAAATGGAAACACCATATATTTT. Its protein product is CASSFSSQGNGNTIYF.

This clonotype has only a few counts. This chain links TRBV20-1 with TRBJ2-1; D ambiguous. Looked up from germline, CDR1 is DFQATT and CDR2 is SNEGSKA (reference sequence). This CDR3 comprises 12 residues. CDR3 loop: CRENSRNNEQFF. CDR3 nucleotide sequence: TGCAGGGAAAACTCGAGAAACAATGAGCAGTTCTTC.

This clonotype was detected many times. The chain has TRBV19 and TRBJ2-5; no definite D call. This CDR3 has 13 residues. The V gene's germline CDR1 is LNHDA and CDR2 SQIVND (reference sequence). Trimming pared 4 bases from V and 5 bases from J, leaving 11 bases between. The CDR3 nucleotides are TGTGCCAGTAGTACTCTATCTCGGGAGACCCAGTACTTC. Translated, it gives CASSTLSRETQYF. Supplemented by reference TRBV19 and TRBJ2-5, the full variable domain reads DGGITQSPKYLFRKEGQNVTLSCEQNLNHDAMYWYRQDPGQGLRLIYYSQIVNDFQKGDIAEGYSVSREKKESFPLTVTSAQKNPTAFYLCASSTLSRETQYFGPGTRLLVL.

This clonotype was counted between two and nine times. V gene TRBV6-5 combines with J gene TRBJ1-4; D perhaps matches TRBD1 (5 bases). Germline V gives CDR1 MNHEY, CDR2 SVGAGI. Trimming cost V 7 bases and J 4 bases, with 13 bases left between them. The CDR3 contains 14 residues. The CDR3 is CASMSNRINEKLFF. For the CDR3, the DNA is TGTGCCAGCATGTCGAACAGGATTAATGAAAAACTGTTTTTT.

In its sample, this clonotype was seen a few times. This CDR3 reads CASSYSGPNTDTQYF. DNA for the CDR3: TGTGCCAGCAGTTACTCCGGACCAAACACAGATACGCAGTATTTT. The chain uses TRBV6-6 and TRBJ2-3; D call uncertain. Germline assignment: CDR1 MNHNY and CDR2 SVGAGI (reference sequence). This CDR3 has 15 residues. Trimming removed 0 bases from V and 2 bases from J, with 9 bases in between.

This chain uses TRBV6-6 with TRBJ1-5; the match to TRBD1 covers 12 bases. Germline-derived CDR1 and CDR2 are MNHNY and SVGAGI (reference sequence). The CDR3 contains 21 residues. The V gene end was trimmed by 2 bases and the J gene end by 1 base; junction bases not matched to a gene: 15. The CDR3 sequence: CASSYPSTGTGGMASNQPQHF. The CDR3 DNA is TGTGCCAGCAGTTACCCGTCTACCGGGACAGGGGGCATGGCGAGCAATCAGCCCCAGCATTTT.

There are many counts of this clonotype. The chain carries TRBV7-2 and TRBJ2-3, with a weak D call TRBD2 (5 bases). The germline gives CDR1 SGHTA, CDR2 FQGNSA. There are 13 residues in the CDR3. V was shortened by 2 bases and J by 5 bases, with 8 bases between the two germline ends. The CDR3 loop is CASSLTRGDTQYF. The CDR3 bases are TGTGCCAGCAGCTTAACCCGGGGAGATACGCAGTATTTT.

In its sample, this clonotype is medium-sized. The chain has TRBV24-1 and TRBJ2-1; D may be TRBD1 (6 bases). The V and J ends lost 5 bases and 7 bases respectively, with 14 bases between them. The CDR3 totals 14 residues. Per the germline V gene, CDR1 is KGHDR and CDR2 is SFDVKD. The CDR3: CATSAGGAENEQFF. Written as DNA, the CDR3 is TGTGCCACCAGTGCTGGGGGCGCCGAAAATGAGCAGTTCTTC.

At least ten counts were recorded for this clonotype. The chain uses TRBV6-5 and TRBJ2-3; D is possibly TRBD1 (5 bases). Germline-derived CDR1 and CDR2 are MNHEY and SVGAGI. This CDR3 contains 14 residues. V gave up 6 bases and J gave up 2 bases, with 12 bases separating them. CDR3 amino acids: CASRSFGATDTQYF. The CDR3 DNA reads TGTGCCAGCAGATCCTTTGGGGCCACAGATACGCAGTATTTT.